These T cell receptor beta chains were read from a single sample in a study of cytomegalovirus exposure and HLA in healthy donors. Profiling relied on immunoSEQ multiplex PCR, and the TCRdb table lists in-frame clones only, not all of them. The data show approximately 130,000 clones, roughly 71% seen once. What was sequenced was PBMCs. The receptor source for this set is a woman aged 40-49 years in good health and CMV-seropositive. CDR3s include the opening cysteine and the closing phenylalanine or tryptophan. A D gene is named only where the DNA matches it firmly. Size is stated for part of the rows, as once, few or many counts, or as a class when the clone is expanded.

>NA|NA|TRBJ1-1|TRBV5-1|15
TGCGCCAGCAGCTTGGCCCGGGGAGGAGGCACTGAAGCTTTCTTT
CASSLARGGGTEAFF
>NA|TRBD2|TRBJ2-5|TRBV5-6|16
TGTGCCAGCAGCTCCCGTTGGGCGGGAGTCCCAGAGACCCAGTACTTC
CASSSRWAGVPETQYF
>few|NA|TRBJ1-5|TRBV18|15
TGTGCCAGCTCCTCTATTAACGATAGGGAGCAGCCCCAGCATTTT
CASSSINDREQPQHF
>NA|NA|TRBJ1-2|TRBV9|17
TGTGCCAGCAGCGGGTTGTTGGGGCAGGCAACTCACTATGGCTACACCTTC
CASSGLLGQATHYGYTF
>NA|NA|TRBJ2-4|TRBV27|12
TGTGCCAGCAGTACATCCAAAAACATTCAGTACTTC
CASSTSKNIQYF
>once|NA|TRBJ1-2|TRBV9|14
TGTGCCAGCAGCGTCCAGGGAACTAACTATGGCTACACCTTC
CASSVQGTNYGYTF
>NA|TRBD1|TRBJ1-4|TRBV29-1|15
TGCAGCGTGGCCGACAGGGTGGGAACTAATGAAAAACTGTTTTTT
CSVADRVGTNEKLFF
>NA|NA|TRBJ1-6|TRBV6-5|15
TGTGCCAGCAGTTACTCGACAGTCTATAATTCACCCCTCCACTTT
CASSYSTVYNSPLHF
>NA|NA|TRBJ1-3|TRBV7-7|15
TGTGCCAGCAGCTCCGGGACTGCCTCTGGAAACACCATATATTTT
CASSSGTASGNTIYF
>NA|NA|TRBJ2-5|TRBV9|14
TGTGCCAGCAGCTTCCAGGGGGGTTTGGAGACCCAGTACTTC
CASSFQGGLETQYF